This TCR beta chain was sequenced for a study of response to subunit inactivated influenza vaccine listed by TCRdb under 2018. A note on the overall study: The study used deep quantitative T cell receptor repertoire profiling to track responses to a trivalent subunit inactivated influenza vaccine. Results the study describes overall, beyond this receptor: The authors suggested that each seasonal influenza vaccination may recruit only a limited number of new T cells.

Library preparation used RT-PCR. TCRdb names Illumina HiSeq 2500 as the instrument used. Clones were called with MiXCR by TCRdb after fastp trimmed the public reads at Q25, and only in-frame beta chains were retained. Entries that share a CDR3 protein sequence are merged under the most common genes and DNA. This sample holds about 520,000 distinct CDR3 sequences; 25% were observed only once. Of the sample, 1.5% to 2% is held by the ten largest clones. This clonotype was detected only a few times. The antigen it binds to is not known. No base quality values were provided; no much bigger clone lies one nucleotide off. This TCR derives from a man aged 50-60 years who received an inactivated influenza vaccine. Donor details come from another sample of the same person, matched by shared clones. The specimen comprised CD4+ T cells sorted from PBMCs, sampled around 5 days after vaccination.

The DNA sequence is as follows: TGCGCCAGCAGCCAAGGAGCCGGCAAGATCTACGGCTATGAGACCCAGTACTTC. The encoded protein is CASSQGAGKIYGYETQYF. The V and J genes are TRBV4-1 and TRBJ2-5, with no D gene named confidently. The V end loses 1 base and the J end loses 5 bases, and a stretch of 23 bases separates them. CDR1 MGHRA and CDR2 YSYEKL are derived from the germline V gene. Reading from cysteine to phenylalanine, the CDR3 counts 18 amino acids. Only the CDR3 part of the read is kept: 54 bases, read in frame from the first base.